The rows below give T cell receptor beta chains drawn from one sample of a study of shared clonotypes between healthy human individuals. Repertoires were generated with immunoSEQ multiplex PCR, while TCRdb's copy carries only in-frame clones and drops some. The table lists around 1.4 million clones, approximately 98.5% of them singletons, with roughly 0.35% in the top ten. Material for sequencing was naive CD4+ T cells sorted from blood. The source of these receptors is a young man in good health. CDR3s include the opening cysteine and the closing phenylalanine or tryptophan. D genes are given only for firm matches. Only part of the rows carry a size: once, few, many, or a class if the clone is expanded.

clone_size j_call d_call v_call cdr3_nt cdr3_aa
- TRBJ2-2 - TRBV9 TGTGCCAGCAGCGTAGACCCTCAGTACGGGGAGCTGTTTTTT CASSVDPQYGELFF
- TRBJ2-3 TRBD2 TRBV4-2 TGTGCCAGCAGCCAAGATGCGGGAGTAGCCCCAGATACGCAGTATTTT CASSQDAGVAPDTQYF
- TRBJ1-1 TRBD1 TRBV9 TGTGCCAGCAGCGTGACAGGGGCGAACACTGAAGCTTTCTTT CASSVTGANTEAFF
- TRBJ2-7 - TRBV28 TGTGCCAGCAGCTATAACTTGGGGAAAGTCACCTACGAGCAGTACTTC CASSYNLGKVTYEQYF
once TRBJ2-6 - TRBV18 TGTGCCAGCTCACCCCTAACGGCTGGGGCCAACGTCCTGACTTTC CASSPLTAGANVLTF
- TRBJ2-3 - TRBV10-3 TGTGCCATCAGTGACAACAGGGTCTATTTT CAISDNRVYF
once TRBJ1-5 - TRBV19 TGTGCCACCCGGTCGGGCAATCAGCCCCAGCATTTT CATRSGNQPQHF
- TRBJ2-1 - TRBV11-2 TGTGCCAGCAGCTTAGAAATTTACAATGAGCAGTTCTTC CASSLEIYNEQFF
- TRBJ1-5 TRBD1 TRBV5-1 TGCGCCAGCAGCCCCGGACAGGGGGGACCCCAGGGGCCCCAGCATTTT CASSPGQGGPQGPQHF
once TRBJ1-3 - TRBV5-4 TGTGCCAGCAGCTTCTCGGGGGCGCAGGGAAACACCATATATTTT CASSFSGAQGNTIYF
once TRBJ2-7 TRBD2 TRBV28 TGTGCCAGCAGTCCAAGCGGGGCTTCCTACGAGCAGTACTTC CASSPSGASYEQYF
- TRBJ2-1 - TRBV6-5 TGTGCCAGCACCGGCGCGTTTAACAATGAGCAGTTCTTC CASTGAFNNEQFF
- TRBJ1-2 - TRBV7-9 TGTGCCAGCAGATTCGAGCTGGCGACGGATGGCTACACCTTC CASRFELATDGYTF
- TRBJ2-2 - TRBV13 TGTGCCAGCAGCTTAGGACTCCTAGTTAACGGGGAGCTGTTTTTT CASSLGLLVNGELFF
- TRBJ2-7 TRBD1 TRBV2 TGTGCCAGCAGTGCGGGACAGGCCTACGAGCAGTACTTC CASSAGQAYEQYF
- TRBJ1-3 - TRBV28 TGTGCCAGCAGCCAAAAAAGCTCTGGAAACACCATATATTTT CASSQKSSGNTIYF
- TRBJ2-3 - TRBV27 TGTGCCAGCAGTGCCTATCTCACCAGTCTACAGTATTTT CASSAYLTSLQYF
- TRBJ2-1 TRBD2 TRBV6-5 TGTGCCAGCAGTTACTCTGCGGGAGCGGGAGTTGAGCAGTTCTTC CASSYSAGAGVEQFF
- TRBJ2-3 TRBD2 TRBV2 TGTGCCAGCAGTAACATGGGACTAGCGGGGGTGGATACGCAGTATTTT CASSNMGLAGVDTQYF
- TRBJ2-1 TRBD2 TRBV7-2 TGTGCCAGCAGCCGACTGAGCGGGAGGGCCAACGATGAGCAGTTCTTC CASSRLSGRANDEQFF
- TRBJ2-5 - TRBV5-1 TGCGCCAGCAGCTTGGTGGTGGAAGAGACCCAGTACTTC CASSLVVEETQYF
- TRBJ2-3 - TRBV5-4 TGTGCCAGCAGCTTCCCCACAGATACGCAGTATTTT CASSFPTDTQYF
- TRBJ1-1 TRBD1 TRBV5-1 TGCGCCAGCAGCTTGGCCGGACAGGGGAACACTGAAGCTTTCTTT CASSLAGQGNTEAFF
- TRBJ2-5 - TRBV11-2 TGTGCCAGCAGCTTATCTTGGTCGGGCCAGCGTTCGCGGGAGACCCAGTACTTC CASSLSWSGQRSRETQYF
- TRBJ1-5 - TRBV5-1 TGCGCCAGCAGCTTGGACAGCGAGAATCAGCCCCAGCATTTT CASSLDSENQPQHF
- TRBJ2-7 - TRBV18 TGTGCCAGCTCACTCGGACAATCCTACGAGCAGTACTTC CASSLGQSYEQYF
- TRBJ1-5 - TRBV29-1 TGCAGCGTTGAAGAGCGAGAAGGACAGCCCCAGCATTTT CSVEEREGQPQHF
- TRBJ2-7 - TRBV6-1 TGTGCCAGCAGTGAACACGGGTTGGCCGAGCAGTACTTC CASSEHGLAEQYF
- TRBJ1-1 - TRBV4-2 TGTGCCAGCAGCCAAGATGGGGTGGGAACTGAAGCTTTCTTT CASSQDGVGTEAFF
- TRBJ2-5 TRBD2 TRBV2 TGTGCCAGCAACGGGGGGGCACAGGGTGAGACCCAGTACTTC CASNGGAQGETQYF
- TRBJ2-1 - TRBV10-2 TGCGCCAGCAGTGATCCGGGACCGACGCGCAATGAGCAGTTCTTC CASSDPGPTRNEQFF
- TRBJ1-5 TRBD1 TRBV27 TGTGCCAGCAGTTTACAGACAGGGGGTCAGCCCCAGCATTTT CASSLQTGGQPQHF
- TRBJ2-2 - TRBV5-1 TGCGCCAGCAGCTTTGGAGTATTGGGGAAGAACACCGGGGAGCTGTTTTTT CASSFGVLGKNTGELFF
- TRBJ1-2 - TRBV6-1 TGTGCCAGCACCAGAGATGTCTGGAACTATGGCTACACCTTC CASTRDVWNYGYTF
once TRBJ2-7 TRBD1 TRBV6-1 TGTGCCAGCGGACAGGGTCCCTACGAGCAGTACTTC CASGQGPYEQYF
- TRBJ2-7 TRBD2 TRBV4-2 TGTGCCAGCAGCCAAGAGCCTCCGGGACTAGCGGGTCAAGCCATAACCTACGAGCAGTACTTC CASSQEPPGLAGQAITYEQYF
once TRBJ2-7 TRBD1 TRBV5-5 TGTGCCAGCAGCTTGACAGGGGCCTACGAGCAGTACTTC CASSLTGAYEQYF
- TRBJ2-1 TRBD1 TRBV7-9 TGTGCCAGCAGCTTAACGGGGACAGCCTACAATGAGCAGTTCTTC CASSLTGTAYNEQFF
- TRBJ2-7 - TRBV5-4 TGTGCCAGCAGCTTGGACGGGACCCAGGACGGCGAGCAGTACTTC CASSLDGTQDGEQYF
- TRBJ2-2 TRBD1 TRBV29-1 TGCAGCGGACAGGGGGACACCGGGGAGCTGTTTTTT CSGQGDTGELFF
- TRBJ1-1 - TRBV19 TGTGCCAGTAGTGTCCGACAGACACACGCTGAAGCTTTCTTT CASSVRQTHAEAFF
- TRBJ2-3 TRBD2 TRBV6-5 TGTGCCAGCAGCTTACTAGCGGGAGGGACAGATACGCAGTATTTT CASSLLAGGTDTQYF
- TRBJ2-7 TRBD1 TRBV7-6 TGTGCCAGCAGCTTAGGAGGACAGGGGGGCTACGAGCAGTACTTC CASSLGGQGGYEQYF
- TRBJ2-3 TRBD2 TRBV27 TGTGCCAGCAGTTCCCAAGGGAGGGCCTTTAGGAAAGATACGCAGTATTTT CASSSQGRAFRKDTQYF
- TRBJ2-1 TRBD1 TRBV4-3 TGCGCCAGCAGCCAAGCCGGGACAGGGGTCCATGAGCAGTTCTTC CASSQAGTGVHEQFF
- TRBJ2-7 TRBD1 TRBV5-1 TGCGCCAGCAGCTTGGGGACAGGCGCAACCTACGAGCAGTACTTC CASSLGTGATYEQYF
- TRBJ2-2 - TRBV5-1 TGCGCCAGCAGCAGAAGGGGGACCGGGGAGCTGTTTTTT CASSRRGTGELFF
- TRBJ1-1 - TRBV7-3 TGTGCCAGCAGCTCCACAGGGAACACTGAAGCTTTCTTT CASSSTGNTEAFF
- TRBJ2-1 - TRBV4-3 TGCGCCAGCAGCCAACCCTGGGGCAATGAGCAGTTCTTC CASSQPWGNEQFF
- TRBJ2-7 TRBD1 TRBV11-2 TGTGCCAGCAGCCTCGGACAGGCGAGCTCCTACGAGCAGTACTTC CASSLGQASSYEQYF
- TRBJ2-6 - TRBV5-4 TGTGCCAGCAGCTTCAAGAGCAGCCTCTCCACTGGGGCCAACGTCCTGACTTTC CASSFKSSLSTGANVLTF
- TRBJ2-1 - TRBV20-1 TGCAGTGCCCTTCGGGCGGGTGAGCAGTTCTTC CSALRAGEQFF
- TRBJ2-2 - TRBV5-1 TGCGCCAGCAGTACCGGCCCCGGGAGTGGAAACACCGGGGAGCTGTTTTTT CASSTGPGSGNTGELFF